This T cell receptor beta chain is drawn from a study of cytomegalovirus exposure and HLA in healthy donors (dated by TCRdb to 2015 to 2018). At the level of the whole study: An earlier analysis of several hundred of the donors reported 276 Gb of sequence data and about 120 million unique TCR beta sequences obtained from some 200 million T cells. About 280 gigabases of sequencing data and around 85 million unique TCR sequences made up an early release that covered fewer than 650 HLA-typed donors. Among the approximately 430 genotyped donors, about 83% belonged to the genetic ancestry cluster associated with self-reported Caucasian donors. The study aimed to test whether signatures of past pathogen exposure could be identified by cataloging public T cell receptors. The T cell repertoires of roughly 660 subjects were profiled by immunosequencing and related to cytomegalovirus serostatus. Along with the roughly 700-subject first cohort, a separate validation cohort of over a hundred different subjects was used. To predict cytomegalovirus infection status, the study combined high-throughput TCR immunosequencing, statistical association of individual TCRs with disease status, and machine learning. In a later analysis, previously published TCR beta repertoires from hundreds of donors were re-analyzed and high-resolution HLA genotyping was added so that TCR occurrence patterns could be studied. Rather than drawing on any new phenotypic data, the later analysis identified candidate immune exposures from TCR beta sequences and the way those sequences occurred across donors. To decide whether each TCR beta V gene segment behaved as functional or pseudogenic, an earlier analysis of some 600 of the donors relied on high-throughput TCR beta sequencing. Alongside the repertoire data, information on donor age, sex, ethnicity and CMV serostatus was compiled. In a later genetic analysis, genome-wide SNP genotypes for about 55% of the roughly 700 donors were used, and that subset was treated as a discovery cohort. Every repertoire in the discovery cohort had been generated on one and the same sequencing platform. HLA typing included class I and class II loci at four-digit resolution. Typing coverage differed by locus: A, B, C, DRB1 and DQB1 were typed in roughly 620-630 donors, DQA1 in 522, DPA1 in around 580, and DPB1 in roughly 470. Several DR-DQ haplotypes were handled as single units for association and clustering, since linkage in the cohort was strong. Among almost 400 genotyped donors of the cohort, an average of about 240,000 unique TCR beta nucleotide sequences were sequenced per donor, about a sixth of them non-productive. Broad study findings and their caveats: According to a later analysis, most CMV-associated TCR beta chains appeared to be HLA-restricted, and the HLA associations seemed to be driven largely by CMV exposure. A total of about 150 TCR beta chains were listed by the study as associated with cytomegalovirus. A later analysis found that TCR association rates varied across HLA loci, with DRB1 alleles showing the most associated TCRs and HLA-C alleles the fewest. Presence/absence analyses assumed roughly uniform sequencing depth across donors, an assumption that may not hold. HLA typing was unavailable for some donors at each locus, so association tests used only the typed subset. This cohort had only TCR beta chains sequenced, and the lack of alpha or paired-chain data limited which features could be detected. The authors suggested that the approach could potentially be extended to other disease states and immunological phenotypes. Cytomegalovirus status was reported to be diagnosed by the classifier with high specificity and sensitivity in both the original and validation cohorts. According to a later analysis, parvovirus B19, influenza, CMV and Epstein-Barr virus appeared linked to several top co-occurrence clusters. An earlier analysis of several hundred of the donors showed that most TCR beta V segments appeared in productive rearrangements either about 87% or about 30% of the time, which broadly matched IMGT annotations. A later analysis found that HLA-associated TCR beta chains were more clonally expanded and had lower generation probabilities than equally common non-associated chains. In vitro tests confirmed that a few of the cytomegalovirus-associated TCR beta chains recognize cytomegalovirus antigens. In a later genetic analysis, a missense DCLRE1C variant was associated with V-gene and J-gene trimming of TCR beta chains, and the association was replicated in an independent cohort. A cluster of highly shared sequence variants was judged likely to represent a technical artifact of the sequencing pipeline. Because counts were too low, roughly 16 rarely observed V segments, including chromosome 9 orphons, were excluded from the earlier analysis of 587 of the donors. Most TCR sequences were seen in very few donors, while some public TCRs were found in many individuals. The 87-base-pair reads could not distinguish some IMGT-functional V segments, including TRBV6-2 and TRBV6-3, so those segments were excluded. CMV serostatus was the only immune exposure information available for the cohort. A later analysis associated roughly 17,000 TCR beta sequences with specific HLA alleles at a false discovery rate of 0.05. In a later genetic analysis, fewer N-insertions in productive TCRs were reported among donors in an Asian-associated ancestry cluster than the roughly 700-donor mean. A further reported finding was that TCR beta sequences accurately predicted the HLA-A and HLA-B alleles for most subjects in the first cohort. When HLA alleles, especially DR and DQ, strongly co-occurred, TCR associations were difficult to assign to individual alleles. Correlated functional status among segregating V segments might reflect linkage disequilibrium, but an unknown experimental factor could not be ruled out.

V drops 0 bases and J drops 12 bases, leaving 11 bases in between. Counted from cysteine to phenylalanine, this CDR3 has 11 amino acids. This entry keeps only the CDR3 DNA: 33 bases, framed from base 1. Based on the germline V gene (reference sequence), the CDR1 and CDR2 sequences are GTSNPN and SVGIG. The library was obtained by the immunoSEQ multiplex PCR assay. For the multiplex PCR, a mixture combining 60 forward primers for TCR Vbeta segments and 13 reverse primers for TCR Jbeta segments was used. Amplification of the CDR3 region of rearranged TCR beta genes was performed with a multiplex PCR assay on genomic DNA. Amplified TCR beta libraries were sequenced as 87-base-pair reads on the Illumina HiSeq System. As for how the authors treated the data: Across the 670 or so repertoires, a later analysis counted some 81 million unique TCR beta chains, around 10 million of which were shared by at least two donors. A nearest-neighbor algorithm error-corrected the raw reads and collapsed the reads into unique sequences, merging closely related sequences to remove PCR and sequencing errors. V, D and J gene segments were assigned by aligning CDR3 sequences to IMGT reference sequences. For a sequence to be retained, at least a six-nucleotide match to both a V gene segment and a J gene segment was required. A rearrangement counted as productive if the CDR3 had no stop codons and remained in frame with V and J, and every other rearrangement counted as non-productive. CDR3 was defined by IMGT convention, running from the second conserved V-encoded cysteine to the conserved J-encoded phenylalanine. Sequences without an unambiguous match to a single V gene segment were excluded from the earlier analysis of a few hundred of the donors. In an earlier analysis of several hundred of the donors, a V segment was called functional when productive rearrangements were above 56.7%, and segregating when the standard deviation between donors exceeded 5%. A statistical classification framework was built for diagnosing cytomegalovirus status from the catalog of TCR beta chain sequences. In a later analysis, TCR nucleotide sequences were compared against IMGT/GENE-DB human TR gene sequences so that V and J genes could be assigned. Using the TCRdist pipeline, a later analysis assigned CDR3 sequences along with most-parsimonious VDJ recombination scenarios. In a later analysis, each TCR beta chain was defined by its CDR3 amino acid sequence together with its V-gene family, and reads lacking a unique V-gene family were excluded. In a later analysis, approximately 640 highly shared, low-generation-probability nucleotide sequences were removed to address suspected cross-contamination and a sequencing artifact. For each public chain, a later analysis derived a clonal expansion index from normalized ranks of inferred template counts within each repertoire. In a later analysis, generation probabilities were computed using a VDJ recombination model fitted to out-of-frame rearrangements, and the results were checked against IGoR. In a later analysis, TCR-TCR, TCR-HLA and TCR-CMV co-occurrence was scored with hypergeometric tests, and a repertoire-size bias correction was applied to TCR pairs. To estimate false discovery rates, a later analysis permuted the HLA or CMV assignments 20 times. A later analysis grouped co-occurring TCRs with DBSCAN, adding TCRdist sequence similarity when clustering within HLA-allele-positive subsets. Co-occurrence clustering excluded repertoires with fewer than 30,000 or more than 120,000 public chains, plus five with anomalous nucleotide sharing. In TCRdb, the immuneACCESS table is reduced to in-frame sequences with V and J assigned. These tables do not hold every clone; where another copy was compared, an unresolved V gene accounts for under half, and the others remain unexplained. V and J calls and clone size are as listed in that table; D and trimming were resolved from the DNA. A total of 100,000 to 150,000 clones appear in this sample, approximately 82% of them only once. The ten largest clones capture approximately 1.5% of the sample.

About this clone: The antigen it binds to is not known. Base qualities were left out, and no much larger clone turns up one base away.

The cohort consisted of some 730 healthy bone marrow donors. Cohort members were all nominally healthy when sampled, although unrecorded immune exposures were likely present. The donor was CMV seronegative and belonged to the group of around 350 seronegative cohort members. Each donor provided a peripheral blood sample, and peripheral blood mononuclear cells were used for TCR beta sequencing. The Qiagen DNeasy Blood Extraction Kit was used to extract genomic DNA from the blood cell samples. The sample consisted of PBMCs. Recombination linked TRBV30 to TRBJ1-1; the D segment cannot be called with confidence. The source is a female donor in good health and CMV-seronegative. The nucleotides read TGTGCCTGGAGTGTGCTGGCAGAAACTTTCTTT. Protein translation: CAWSVLAETFF. With the portions outside the CDR3 filled from the reference TRBV30 and TRBJ1-1 genes, the complete variable region becomes SQTIHQWPATLVQPVGSPLSLECTVEGTSNPNLYWYRQAAGRGLQLLFYSVGIGQISSEVPQNLSASRPQDRQFILSSKKLLLSDSGFYLCAWSVLAETFFGQGTRLTVV.